The 27 T cell receptor beta chains below come from one sample, sequenced in a study of CD8+ T cells in alopecia areata. cDNA prepared by RNA extraction and subsequent reverse transcription served as the template for sequencing. Generated by immunoSEQ multiplex PCR, the TCRdb table keeps only in-frame clones and is missing some. The sample carries fewer than 250,000 clones, 40% to 45% recorded once. This sample's treatment: oral pan-JAK inhibitor, 5-10 mg twice daily. This specimen was CD4+ T cells sorted from blood, taken at approximately week 39, from a patient treated with tofacitinib. These TCRs come from a human donor with alopecia areata.

V usage is TRBV7-2 and J usage is TRBJ2-1; TRBD2 might be the D (6 bases). Germline V gene lookup returns CDR1 SGHTA and CDR2 FQGNSA. The CDR3 consists of 16 residues. The V gene lost 5 bases and the J gene lost 0 bases, with 14 bases spanning the gap. CDR3 sequence: CASSPWAGSSYNEQFF. CDR3 sequence (DNA): TGTGCCAGCAGCCCGTGGGCGGGAAGCTCCTACAATGAGCAGTTCTTC.

The chain couples TRBV30 to TRBJ1-5; D unresolved. There are 14 residues in the CDR3. The V gene lost 0 bases and the J gene lost 0 bases, with 6 bases spanning the gap. CDR1 is GTSNPN and CDR2 is SVGIG in the germline V gene (reference sequence). The CDR3 spells CAWSVGGSNQPQHF. The CDR3 DNA reads TGTGCCTGGAGTGTAGGAGGTAGCAATCAGCCCCAGCATTTT. The complete variable domain, with remaining parts taken from reference TRBV30 and TRBJ1-5, reads SQTIHQWPATLVQPVGSPLSLECTVEGTSNPNLYWYRQAAGRGLQLLFYSVGIGQISSEVPQNLSASRPQDRQFILSSKKLLLSDSGFYLCAWSVGGSNQPQHFGDGTRLSIL.

This clone has more than one count but fewer than ten. The sample has other DNA sequences that encode this CDR3 too. This rearrangement joins TRBV28 to TRBJ2-7; D is unclear. CDR1 is MDHEN, CDR2 SYDVKM, per germline. Trimming left V 6 bases short and J 0 bases short, with 6 bases between. The CDR3 is made up of 12 amino acids. CDR3 residues: CASSLSSYEQYF. The CDR3 nucleotides read TGTGCCAGCAGCCTAAGCTCCTACGAGCAGTACTTC.

The CDR3 region has the DNA TGTGCCTGGGGACAGGGGGCAAGGATAGGCACTGAAGCTTTCTTT. Its protein is CAWGQGARIGTEAFF. The V call is TRBV30, the J call TRBJ1-1; TRBD1 matches 11 bases. Germline V CDR1 and CDR2: GTSNPN, SVGIG (reference sequence). The CDR3 extends over 15 amino acids. Trimming took 5 bases from V and 4 from J; bases not matched to a gene: 9.

This sequence joins TRBV4-1 and TRBJ2-3; D is unclear. The CDR3 has 13 amino acids. The V end lost 1 base, the J end lost 6 bases, and 8 bases lay between the germline ends. In germline, CDR1 is MGHRA, CDR2 YSYEKL. Here the CDR3 DNA reads TGCGCCAGCAGCCAAGCCCTTGGGGATACGCAGTATTTT. Its protein product is CASSQALGDTQYF.

This chain connects TRBV9 to TRBJ2-5; 9 nucleotides match TRBD2. This CDR3 contains 15 residues. Trimming removed 0 bases from V and 4 bases from J; junction bases left unmatched: 4. CDR1 SGDLS and CDR2 YYNGEE come from the germline V gene. In DNA form, the CDR3 reads TGTGCCAGCAGCGTAGAGGGCGGGAGGGGAGAGACCCAGTACTTC. Translating it yields CASSVEGGRGETQYF. Full variable domain (missing parts from reference TRBV9 and TRBJ2-5): DSGVTQTPKHLITATGQRVTLRCSPRSGDLSVYWYQQSLDQGLQFLIQYYNGEERAKGNILERFSAQQFPDLHSELNLSSLELGDSALYFCASSVEGGRGETQYFGPGTRLLVL.

The table lists this clone with a few counts. V usage is TRBV4-1 and J usage is TRBJ1-5; no firm D call. Germline CDR1 MGHRA, CDR2 YSYEKL. The CDR3 loop spans 17 amino acids. Between the trimmed V and J ends, which lost 3 bases and 1 base, there was a span of 16 bases. The CDR3 coding sequence is TGCGCCAGCAGCCATTTTTTCCAGGACCGAAGCAATCAGCCCCAGCATTTT. Its protein product is CASSHFFQDRSNQPQHF.

This clone was detected a few times. The J gene is TRBJ2-7, the V gene TRBV5-1; D is uncertain. There are 14 residues in the CDR3. The ends were cut back, 2 bases at V and 2 bases at J, with 11 bases in the middle. Per the germline V gene, CDR1 is SGHRS and CDR2 is YFSETQ. The CDR3: CASSFPRDPYEQYF. DNA for the CDR3: TGCGCCAGCAGCTTCCCTCGAGACCCCTACGAGCAGTACTTC. The full variable domain, its missing parts supplied by reference TRBV5-1 and TRBJ2-7, is KAGVTQTPRYLIKTRGQQVTLSCSPISGHRSVSWYQQTPGQGLQFLFEYFSETQRNKGNFPGRFSGRQFSNSRSEMNVSTLELGDSALYLCASSFPRDPYEQYFGPGTRLTVT.

This clone turned up a few times. The chain combines TRBV19 with TRBJ2-5, with D perhaps TRBD1 (5 bases). The V gene's germline CDR1 is LNHDA and CDR2 SQIVND (reference sequence). The CDR3 is 13 residues long. V was shortened by 8 bases and J by 6 bases, with 16 bases between the two germline ends. This CDR3 reads CASRDSPQKTQYF. CDR3 nucleotide sequence: TGTGCCAGTCGTGACAGTCCTCAGAAGACCCAGTACTTC.

The chain has TRBV6-1 and TRBJ1-2; 9 positions match TRBD1. The CDR3 is made up of 15 amino acids. In germline, CDR1 is MNHNS, CDR2 SASEGT. J was trimmed by 1 base and V by 6 bases; bases with no gene match: 6. The CDR3, as DNA: TGTGCCAGCAGAGTAACAGGGGGCGGTAACTATGGCTACACCTTC. Protein: CASRVTGGGNYGYTF.

The rearrangement joins TRBV15 to TRBJ2-5; 10 bases are a match to TRBD2. The trim removed 1 base at V and 1 base at J, leaving 9 bases unmatched. This CDR3 has 18 residues. Germline V lookup: CDR1 LNHNV, CDR2 YYDKDF (reference sequence). The CDR3 loop is CATSRGGPRLAGQETQYF. CDR3 bases: TGTGCCACCAGCAGAGGGGGGCCGCGACTAGCGGGCCAAGAGACCCAGTACTTC. The full variable domain, completed using reference TRBV15 and TRBJ2-5, is DAMVIQNPRYQVTQFGKPVTLSCSQTLNHNVMYWYQQKSSQAPKLLFHYYDKDFNNEADTPDNFQSRRPNTSFCFLDIRSPGLGDTAMYLCATSRGGPRLAGQETQYFGPGTRLLVL.

This clone was seen more than once but under ten times. V usage is TRBV5-1 and J usage is TRBJ1-1; TRBD1 matches at 7 bases. The germline V gene encodes CDR1 SGHRS and CDR2 YFSETQ. V trimming: 2 bases; J trimming: 8 bases; junction bases outside the gene matches: 9. The CDR3 consists of 14 residues. In DNA form, the CDR3 reads TGCGCCAGCAGCTTAGGGACAGTACTACCCGAAGCTTTCTTT. As protein: CASSLGTVLPEAFF.

V is TRBV5-4 and J is TRBJ2-1; 11 nucleotides line up with TRBD2. CDR3 length equals 16 residues. The J segment lost 6 bases and the V segment lost 1 base, leaving 6 bases of the junction unmatched. CDR1 and CDR2 (germline): SGHNT, YYREEE (reference sequence). CDR3 nucleotide sequence: TGTGCCAGCAGCTTGCGACTAGCGGGAAATCCCAATGAGCAGTTCTTC. Amino acid sequence: CASSLRLAGNPNEQFF.

V usage is TRBV30 and J usage is TRBJ1-1; D unclear. Trimming removed 2 bases at V and 5 bases at J, with 9 bases between. This CDR3 is built from 12 residues. Germline loops: CDR1 GTSNPN, CDR2 SVGIG (reference sequence). DNA of the CDR3: TGTGCCTGGAGTAAGTCTGGTACTGAAGCTTTCTTT. It specifies CAWSKSGTEAFF.

The rearrangement joins TRBV7-9 to TRBJ1-2, with 8 positions matching TRBD1. J gave up 8 bases and V 3 bases, and 2 bases lay outside the gene matches. This CDR3 is built from 12 residues. In germline, CDR1 is SEHNR, CDR2 FQNEAQ (reference sequence). CDR3: CASSLTGAGYTF. The CDR3 nucleotides read TGTGCCAGCAGCTTGACAGGGGCCGGCTACACCTTC.

Worth noting for this clone: Other DNA sequences in the same sample also yield this CDR3. The genes are TRBV5-1 and TRBJ2-2; D gene uncertain. This CDR3 spans 13 amino acids. Per the germline V gene, CDR1 is SGHRS and CDR2 is YFSETQ. The V gene lost 3 bases and the J gene lost 1 base, with 4 bases spanning the gap. The CDR3 here is CASSSENTGELFF. Written as DNA, the CDR3 is TGCGCCAGCAGCTCAGAGAACACCGGGGAGCTGTTTTTT.

The chain joins TRBV28 to TRBJ2-1; TRBD2 matches 8 bases. The CDR3 length is 15 residues. The germline gives CDR1 MDHEN, CDR2 SYDVKM. Trimming at V came to 7 bases and at J to 4 bases, leaving 9 bases not matched to a gene. CDR3 bases: TGTGCCAGCACCATAGCGGGACTGAAATACAATGAGCAGTTCTTC. Residues: CASTIAGLKYNEQFF.

The chain couples TRBV4-1 to TRBJ1-1; D gene ambiguous. The CDR3 spans 16 residues. CDR1 is MGHRA, CDR2 YSYEKL, per germline. The V and J ends lost 0 bases and 0 bases respectively, with 11 bases between them. Here the CDR3 reads CASSQDYGSVNTEAFF. The CDR3 nucleotides are TGCGCCAGCAGCCAAGATTATGGCAGTGTGAACACTGAAGCTTTCTTT.

The chain employs TRBV5-1 and TRBJ2-1; TRBD2 matches 8 bases. Trimming at V came to 0 bases and at J to 9 bases, leaving 8 bases not matched to a gene. Germline V gene lookup returns CDR1 SGHRS and CDR2 YFSETQ. The CDR3 covers 15 residues. CDR3 in amino acids: CASSLAAGVSGEQFF. Written as DNA, the CDR3 is TGCGCCAGCAGCTTGGCAGCGGGAGTGTCCGGTGAGCAGTTCTTC.

V and J are TRBV29-1 and TRBJ1-3; D is undetermined. Germline V gene data show CDR1 as SQVTM and CDR2 as ANQGSEA. There are 15 residues in the CDR3. Trimming stripped 6 bases from V and 4 bases from J, with 19 bases between. The CDR3 loop is CSVVEGLSSGNTIYF. In DNA form, the CDR3 reads TGCAGCGTAGTCGAAGGGCTCTCATCCGGAAACACCATATATTTT.

This clone came up a few times. The chain is built from TRBV18 and TRBJ2-5; D gene ambiguous. CDR1 is KGHSH, CDR2 LQKENI, per germline. V lost 5 bases to trimming and J lost 4 bases, with 8 bases between them. The CDR3 runs 12 residues. CDR3 DNA sequence: TGTGCCAGCTCATCTGTTAGAGAGACCCAGTACTTC. Its translation is CASSSVRETQYF.

This clone was seen more than once but under ten times. Other DNA variants within this sample encode the same CDR3. The rearrangement uses TRBV7-2 and TRBJ1-1, with no clear D. V was trimmed by 8 bases and J by 1 base, leaving 11 bases between them. CDR3 size: 13 residues. Germline V gene lookup returns CDR1 SGHTA and CDR2 FQGNSA. CDR3 DNA: TGTGCCAGCGCAGGAGGGCGGAACACTGAAGCTTTCTTT. Protein: CASAGGRNTEAFF.

This clone was observed a single time. V is TRBV10-3 and J is TRBJ2-5; 9 bases are shared with TRBD1. Germline V gene sequence: CDR1 ENHRY, CDR2 SYGVKD. CDR3 length: 16 amino acids. The junction had 9 bases not matched to a gene; V was cut back by 5 bases and J by 2 bases. In DNA form, the CDR3 reads TGTGCCATCAGTCCTGGACAGGGGAATGAACAAGAGACCCAGTACTTC. It codes for CAISPGQGNEQETQYF.

This clone has only a few counts. The chain is built from TRBV30 and TRBJ1-2; 8 bases map to TRBD1. CDR1 and CDR2 (germline): GTSNPN, SVGIG (reference sequence). The CDR3 totals 15 residues. With V trimmed by 2 bases and J by 6 bases, 11 bases remained unmatched. The CDR3 protein is CAWSSYRGMLNGYTF. CDR3 in DNA: TGTGCCTGGAGTTCGTACAGGGGGATGTTGAATGGCTACACCTTC.

The chain employs TRBV7-2 and TRBJ2-2; 7 bases are a match to TRBD2. The length of the CDR3 is 14 residues. V was clipped by 5 bases and J by 9 bases; unmatched bases: 9. The germline V gene has CDR1 SGHTA and CDR2 FQGNSA. CDR3 sequence: CASSPTSDHRELFF. The CDR3 bases are TGTGCCAGCAGCCCTACTAGCGACCACCGGGAGCTGTTTTTT.

The chain employs TRBV5-1 and TRBJ2-3, with 10 bases fitting TRBD1. The CDR3 loop spans 16 amino acids. J was trimmed by 6 bases and V by 4 bases; bases with no gene match: 11. Germline lookup yields CDR1 SGHRS and CDR2 YFSETQ. Written as DNA, the CDR3 is TGCGCCAGCAGCCTGGGGATGGGACAGGGGTTGGATACGCAGTATTTT. The encoded protein is CASSLGMGQGLDTQYF.

The V call is TRBV7-9, the J call TRBJ1-5; D remains unclear. Germline CDR1 and CDR2: SEHNR and FQNEAQ (reference sequence). The CDR3 contains 12 residues. V was shortened by 5 bases and J by 3 bases, with 5 bases between the two germline ends. CDR3 sequence (DNA): TGTGCCAGCAGCCGACCCAATCAGCCCCAGCATTTT. It specifies CASSRPNQPQHF.